This T cell receptor (beta chain) was recorded in a study of neoadjuvant nivolumab and ipilimumab in lung cancer. The table lists this clone with a count of one. Sequencing used immunoSEQ multiplex PCR; TCRdb keeps in-frame clones, though not all of them. The sample lists roughly 39,000 clones; approximately 89% were seen once. CDR1 and CDR2 from the germline V gene are MNHEY and SMNVEV (reference sequence). The CDR3 loop spans 14 amino acids. The junction had 6 bases not matched to a gene; V was cut back by 4 bases and J by 4 bases. The TCR was taken from an adult with non-small cell lung cancer. This chain uses TRBV27 with TRBJ1-2; 7 nucleotides line up with TRBD1. The sequencing here drew on peripheral blood, taken before neoadjuvant nivolumab, alone or with ipilimumab. The DNA for the CDR3 is TGTGCCAGCAGTTACTCGACAGGGCCCTATGGCTACACCTTC. It encodes CASSYSTGPYGYTF.